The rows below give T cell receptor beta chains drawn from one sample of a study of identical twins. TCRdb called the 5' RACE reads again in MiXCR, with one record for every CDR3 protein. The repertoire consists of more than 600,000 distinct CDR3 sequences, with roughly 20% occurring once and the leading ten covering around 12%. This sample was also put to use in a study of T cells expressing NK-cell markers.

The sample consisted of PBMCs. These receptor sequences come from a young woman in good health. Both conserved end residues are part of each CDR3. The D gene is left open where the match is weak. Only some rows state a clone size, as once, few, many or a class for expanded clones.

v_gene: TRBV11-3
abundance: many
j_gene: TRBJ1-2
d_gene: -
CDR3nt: TGTGCCAGCAGCGAGCGGGGGGCGAACTATGGCTACACCTTC
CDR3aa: CASSERGANYGYTF

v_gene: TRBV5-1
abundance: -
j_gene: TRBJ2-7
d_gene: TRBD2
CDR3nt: TGCGCCAGCAGCTCCGGACTAGCTGAGCCCTCCTACGAGCAGTACTTC
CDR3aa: CASSSGLAEPSYEQYF

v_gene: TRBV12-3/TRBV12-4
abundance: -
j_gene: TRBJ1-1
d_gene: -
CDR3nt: TGTGCCAGCAGTCTAAGACGAGTAGGAGCTTTCTTT
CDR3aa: CASSLRRVGAFF

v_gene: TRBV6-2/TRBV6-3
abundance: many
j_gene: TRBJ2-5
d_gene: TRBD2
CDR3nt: TGTGCCAGCAGTTTCGGGGCGTCGAGCGGGATCGGAGAGACCCAGTACTTC
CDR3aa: CASSFGASSGIGETQYF

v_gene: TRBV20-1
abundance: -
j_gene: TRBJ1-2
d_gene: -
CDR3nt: TGCAGTGCCCGCCGGCCGGCTACCAACTATGGCTACACCTTC
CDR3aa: CSARRPATNYGYTF

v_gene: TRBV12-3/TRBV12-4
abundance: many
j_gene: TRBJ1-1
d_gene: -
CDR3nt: TGTGCCAGCAGTTTACGGGGAACGGATGAAGCTTTCTTT
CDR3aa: CASSLRGTDEAFF

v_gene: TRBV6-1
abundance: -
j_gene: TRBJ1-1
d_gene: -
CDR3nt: TGTGCCAGCAGCGGCAGGGAGATGAACACTGAAGCTTTCTTT
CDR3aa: CASSGREMNTEAFF

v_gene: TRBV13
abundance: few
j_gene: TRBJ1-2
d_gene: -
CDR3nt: TGTGCCAGCAGCTTAGTTGCCAGGGGATCTGGCTACACCTTC
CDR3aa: CASSLVARGSGYTF

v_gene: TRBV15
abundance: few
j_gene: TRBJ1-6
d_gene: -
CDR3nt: TGTGCCACCAGCGAGAGTCGGGGCCTTAATTCACCCCTCCACTTT
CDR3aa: CATSESRGLNSPLHF

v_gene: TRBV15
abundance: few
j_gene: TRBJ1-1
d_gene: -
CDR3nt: TGTGCCACCAGCAGAGACGGCCCTGAAGCTTTCTTT
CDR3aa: CATSRDGPEAFF

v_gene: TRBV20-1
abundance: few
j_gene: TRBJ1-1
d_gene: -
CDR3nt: TGCAGTGCCACCTCGAACAGGAGAAACACTGAAGCTTTCTTT
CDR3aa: CSATSNRRNTEAFF

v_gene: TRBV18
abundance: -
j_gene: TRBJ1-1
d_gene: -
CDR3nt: TGTGCCAGCTCACCAGGATACAACACTGAAGCTTTCTTT
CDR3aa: CASSPGYNTEAFF

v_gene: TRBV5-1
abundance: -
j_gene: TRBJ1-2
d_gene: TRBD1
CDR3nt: TGCGCCAGCAGCCATGGGGGGACAGGGGATAGAGGAGGCTACACCTTC
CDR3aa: CASSHGGTGDRGGYTF

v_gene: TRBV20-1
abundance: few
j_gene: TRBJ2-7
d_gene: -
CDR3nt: TGCAGTGCTAGAGATACAGTTTTGGCGGGGCCCCACGAGCAGTACTTC
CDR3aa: CSARDTVLAGPHEQYF

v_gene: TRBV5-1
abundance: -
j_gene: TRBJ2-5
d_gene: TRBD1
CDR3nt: TGCGCCAGCAGCGTTGGACAGGGGCGACCATTCCAAGAGACCCAGTACTTC
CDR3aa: CASSVGQGRPFQETQYF